This section outlines one T cell receptor beta chain sequence together with its context. Some clones are missing from TCRdb's copy, which holds only in-frame ones; the method was immunoSEQ multiplex PCR. The top ten hold approximately 2% of the sample, which has 250,000 to 300,000 clones, 70% to 90% seen once. This sample was taken from a study of blood T cell repertoires in COVID-19. CDR1 and CDR2 (germline): SEHNR, FQNEAQ (reference sequence). This CDR3 is built from 15 residues. V was clipped by 3 bases and J by 3 bases; unmatched bases: 5. The sample comprised PBMCs or T cells enriched from blood (not recorded which). This TCR came from a woman aged 55-69 years in a cohort exposed to, infected with or recovered from COVID-19 (not recorded which). V and J are TRBV7-9 and TRBJ1-5; TRBD1 agrees at 7 bases. The DNA of the CDR3 is TGTGCCAGCAGCTTTACAGGGGCTTCCAATCAGCCCCAGCATTTT. It translates to CASSFTGASNQPQHF. The full variable domain, completed using reference TRBV7-9 and TRBJ1-5, is DTGVSQNPRHKITKRGQNVTFRCDPISEHNRLYWYRQTLGQGPEFLTYFQNEAQLEKSRLLSDRFSAERPKGSFSTLEIQRTEQGDSAMYLCASSFTGASNQPQHFGDGTRLSIL.